This TCR beta chain was captured in a study of spatial heterogeneity in lung cancer. Study context: Raw-read counts averaged over ten per unique TCR and UMI combination.

TCRdb called the 5' RACE reads again in MiXCR, with one record for every CDR3 protein. Of around 13,000 distinct CDR3 sequences in the sample, roughly 4.6% were seen once. Study results and caveats: For expanded intratumoral alpha and beta TCRs, counts tracked tumor mutation counts.

Time point here: sample taken at primary tumor resection. The donor group consisted of around 66 patients who had untreated, early-stage non-small cell lung cancer. The study sequenced unsorted whole RNA from tumor, nontumor lung or frozen PBMC. This clonotype has only a few counts. Its specificity is unknown. The receptor was derived from a male donor with early-stage non-small cell lung cancer. Sequences were derived from lung tumor tissue, sampled at surgery.

CDR3 coding DNA: TGTGCCAGCAGCTTAAGCGGTAACTATGGCTACACCTTC. Translating gives CASSLSGNYGYTF. The chain couples TRBV13 to TRBJ1-2; the D is unclear. Germline V gives CDR1 PRHDT, CDR2 FYEKMQ (reference sequence). The CDR3 has 13 residues. V lost 2 bases to trimming and J lost 1 base, with 5 bases between them.